These T cell receptor beta chains were read from a single sample in a study of T cells in Graves' hyperthyroidism and ophthalmopathy. TCRdb re-called the multiplex PCR reads with MiXCR, one entry per CDR3 protein. This repertoire shows roughly 710,000 distinct CDR3 sequences, roughly a third found once; its top ten account for roughly 30%. Sequenced material: blood. These receptors were collected from a woman aged 40 to 50 with Graves' hyperthyroidism. Both conserved end residues are part of each CDR3. The D gene is left open where the match is weak. A row's size may be missing; if present it is once, few, many or a size class.

TGTGCCATCGGCGGGGCTGGAAACACCATATATTTT,CAIGGAGNTIYF,TRBV10-3,-,many,TRBJ1-3,12
TGTGCCAGCAGCGCCGGGACTAGCGCGGGAGCCCAAGAGACCCAGTACTTC,CASSAGTSAGAQETQYF,TRBV7-9,TRBD2,-,TRBJ2-5,17
TGTGCCAGCACCCTAAGCGGAGGGGGCACCCCCTACGAGCAGTACTTC,CASTLSGGGTPYEQYF,TRBV7-9,-,few,TRBJ2-7,16
TGCAGTGCCGGCGGCGGGGCGAACACCGGGGAGCTGTTTTTT,CSAGGGANTGELFF,TRBV20-1,-,few,TRBJ2-2,14
TGTGCCAGTAGTACGGACAGAGACACTGAAGCTTTCTTT,CASSTDRDTEAFF,TRBV19,-,many,TRBJ1-1,13
TGTGCCAGCAGTCCCCACGGGGAGGGGAACACTGAAGCTTTCTTT,CASSPHGEGNTEAFF,TRBV25-1,-,many,TRBJ1-1,15
TGTGCCAGCAGCTTGGGGGTGGGGACAGAGCAGTTCTTC,CASSLGVGTEQFF,TRBV5-6,-,-,TRBJ2-1,13
TGTGCCAGCAGTTACCCCAGTCGGAACGAAGCTTTCTTT,CASSYPSRNEAFF,TRBV12-3/TRBV12-4,-,-,TRBJ1-1,13
TGTGCCAGCATCCCTCGGACAGGAGAGGTTTCACCCCTCCACTTT,CASIPRTGEVSPLHF,TRBV12-3/TRBV12-4,TRBD1,-,TRBJ1-6,15
TGTGCCAGCTTGGGCCAGAAGGGGGACTTGGGGTCACCCCTCCACTTT,CASLGQKGDLGSPLHF,TRBV6-1,-,-,TRBJ1-6,16
TGTGCCAGCAGTTATCCCTTAGCGACCGAAGGACAGGTTGTCCTACGAGAGCAGTACTTC,CASSYPLATEGQVVLREQYF,TRBV6-5,TRBD1,-,TRBJ2-7,20
TGTGCCAGCAGTGACCCCCCACCGACCTACGAGCAGTACTTC,CASSDPPPTYEQYF,TRBV6-1,-,-,TRBJ2-7,14
TGCAGTGCTACAGACAGGGGAATCTATGGCTACACCTTC,CSATDRGIYGYTF,TRBV20-1,TRBD1,-,TRBJ1-2,13
TGTGCCAGCAGCTTAGATTTCTCCAGCGCTGCTGAAGCTTTCTTT,CASSLDFSSAAEAFF,TRBV7-9,-,many,TRBJ1-1,15
TGCAGTGCTAGATTTGGACCAGGGATTAACTATGGCTACACCTTC,CSARFGPGINYGYTF,TRBV20-1,-,many,TRBJ1-2,15
TGTGCCAGCAGTGCTACGACAGGGGGCGGCGGGGAGCTGTTTTTT,CASSATTGGGGELFF,TRBV12-3/TRBV12-4,TRBD1,-,TRBJ2-2,15
TGTGCCAGTACCCCTAGCGTCGGCTACACCTACGAGCAGTACTTC,CASTPSVGYTYEQYF,TRBV19,-,-,TRBJ2-7,15
TGCAGCCAAGCAAATAACTATGGCTACACCTTC,CSQANNYGYTF,TRBV29-1,-,-,TRBJ1-2,11
TGCAGTGCTTGGAGGGGGCTAGGTAGCAATCAGCCCCAGCATTTT,CSAWRGLGSNQPQHF,TRBV20-1,TRBD1,-,TRBJ1-5,15
TGCGCCAGCAGCCCATCCTCCTTTCAGTCCGAGCAGTACTTC,CASSPSSFQSEQYF,TRBV4-3,-,-,TRBJ2-7,14
TGCAGTGCTAGGGGGACAGACTACAATGAGCAGTACTTC,CSARGTDYNEQYF,TRBV20-1,TRBD1,-,TRBJ2-7,13
TGTGCCAGCAGCTCCATCTCCGGGGTACGGATCTACGAGCAGTACTTC,CASSSISGVRIYEQYF,TRBV7-6,-,many,TRBJ2-7,16
TGTGCCAGCTCTATCGCCCCCTGGGACGGTGAGACCCAGTACTTC,CASSIAPWDGETQYF,TRBV6-5,-,-,TRBJ2-5,15
TGTGCCAGTACCTCCTTGACGAGCCGCTCTGGAAACACCATATATTTT,CASTSLTSRSGNTIYF,TRBV19,-,few,TRBJ1-3,16
TGTGCCAGCAGTACAGATACGCAGTATTTT,CASSTDTQYF,TRBV25-1,-,few,TRBJ2-3,10
TGCAGTGCACTAGGGGGCGGGGGGACCTACGAGCAGTACTTC,CSALGGGGTYEQYF,TRBV20-1,-,few,TRBJ2-7,14
TGTGCCATCACCGCCTCGGGCAGGGAAGCGCCCCATTCACCCCTCCACTTT,CAITASGREAPHSPLHF,TRBV10-3,-,-,TRBJ1-6,17
TGTGCCAGCAGCCGAGGATCAACGAACACCGGGGAGCTGTTTTTT,CASSRGSTNTGELFF,TRBV7-2,-,many,TRBJ2-2,15
TGTGCCAGCACCTTGGCAAGGGGCTATGGCTACACCTTC,CASTLARGYGYTF,TRBV12-3/TRBV12-4,-,many,TRBJ1-2,13
TGTGCCAGCAGCTTAGGGCCGCCCTACGAGCAGTACTTC,CASSLGPPYEQYF,TRBV7-2,-,many,TRBJ2-7,13
TGTGCCAGCAGGGCAACTTCCCTCGAGGGGACCCAGTACTTC,CASRATSLEGTQYF,TRBV11-2,-,many,TRBJ2-5,14
TGCGCCAGCAGTGAGTCGGAGTACGAGCAGTACTTC,CASSESEYEQYF,TRBV10-1,-,-,TRBJ2-7,12
TGTGCCAGCAGCTCAACAGGGGGCGCGAGCACCGGGGAGCTGTTTTTT,CASSSTGGASTGELFF,TRBV7-3,TRBD1,-,TRBJ2-2,16
TGTGCCATCAGTGAGATCGGTCGGGGATCCGATGGCTACACCTTC,CAISEIGRGSDGYTF,TRBV10-3,-,-,TRBJ1-2,15
TGTGCCAGCAGTTTTTCAAAAGGCAATCAGCCCCAGCATTTT,CASSFSKGNQPQHF,TRBV12-3/TRBV12-4,-,many,TRBJ1-5,14